This entry features one T cell receptor (beta chain) sequence. These data are taken from a study of blood T cells in healthy people across ages. Study as a whole: The template switching approach captured approximately one barcoded beta molecule for every two T cells.

It was with a sample-barcoded 5' primer and a J-beta primer mix that a second PCR of roughly 7 to 12 cycles was run. MiXCR, applied by TCRdb to the 5' RACE reads, yields one record per CDR3 protein. The data hold about 670,000 distinct CDR3 sequences, with 52% observed a single time. This sequence originates from a woman of 80 years or more in good health. The sequencing input was blood.

The CDR3 loop is CASSETRLPSSYEQYF. In nucleotides, the CDR3 is TGTGCCAGCAGTGAAACAAGACTTCCCAGCTCCTACGAGCAGTACTTC. This rearrangement joins TRBV6-1 to TRBJ2-7, with D hard to call. Germline-derived CDR1 and CDR2 are MNHNS and SASEGT. V lost 2 bases to trimming and J lost 0 bases, with 14 bases between them. The CDR3 contains 16 residues.